The rows below give T cell receptor beta chains drawn from one sample of a study of cytomegalovirus exposure and HLA in healthy donors. Using immunoSEQ multiplex PCR, the repertoire was profiled, and TCRdb retains in-frame clones only, with some absent. The repertoire holds fewer than 150,000 clones, with just under 80% as singletons. Sample: PBMCs. Receptors were obtained from a man aged 30 to 45 in good health. CDR3s include the opening cysteine and the closing phenylalanine or tryptophan. A D gene is named only where the DNA matches it firmly. Some rows mark clone size as missing; the rest say once, few, many or name a class of expanded clone.

clone_size	j_call	d_call	v_call	cdr3_aa	cdr3_nt
NA	TRBJ2-1	NA	TRBV29-1	CSVDGWESYNEQFF	TGCAGCGTTGATGGATGGGAGTCCTACAATGAGCAGTTCTTC
NA	TRBJ2-1	TRBD2	TRBV6-5	CASSASGTHYNEQFF	TGTGCCAGCAGTGCTAGCGGGACGCATTACAATGAGCAGTTCTTC
once	TRBJ2-5	TRBD1	TRBV7-8	CASTRDRGETQYF	TGTGCCAGCACTCGGGACAGGGGAGAGACCCAGTACTTC
NA	TRBJ1-1	NA	TRBV7-2	CASSFSGLEAFF	TGTGCCAGCAGCTTTTCAGGGTTGGAAGCTTTCTTT
NA	TRBJ1-1	NA	TRBV12-5	CASGRWLTEAFF	TGTGCTAGTGGTCGTTGGCTCACTGAAGCTTTCTTT
NA	TRBJ2-1	TRBD2	TRBV19	CASSIREGNEQFF	TGTGCCAGTAGTATTCGGGAGGGCAATGAGCAGTTCTTC
NA	TRBJ1-1	TRBD1	TRBV30	CAWRPGQGAPRGTEAFF	TGTGCCTGGAGACCGGGACAGGGGGCCCCCCGGGGCACTGAAGCTTTCTTT
NA	TRBJ2-7	NA	TRBV28	CASSPMRYEQYF	TGTGCCAGCAGCCCCATGAGGTACGAGCAGTACTTC
few	TRBJ2-3	NA	TRBV4-3	CASSQDTGLRTDTQYF	TGCGCCAGCAGCCAAGATACGGGACTCCGCACAGATACGCAGTATTTT
NA	TRBJ2-2	TRBD2	TRBV13	CASSLLGGKDTGEPFF	TGTGCCAGCAGCCTCCTGGGAGGGAAGGACACCGGGGAGCCGTTTTTT
NA	TRBJ2-7	TRBD2	TRBV6-5	CASSWTSGYEQYF	TGTGCCAGCAGTTGGACTAGCGGTTACGAGCAGTACTTC
few	TRBJ1-5	NA	TRBV19	CASTMGREWDQPQHF	TGTGCCAGTACCATGGGGAGGGAATGGGATCAGCCCCAGCATTTT
NA	TRBJ2-1	NA	TRBV7-3	CASSPTVGGGTEQFF	TGTGCCAGCAGCCCCACTGTCGGGGGAGGAACTGAGCAGTTCTTC
NA	TRBJ2-3	TRBD2	TRBV5-1	CASSTTGTTSSDTQYF	TGCGCCAGCAGCACGACCGGGACTACAAGCTCAGATACGCAGTATTTT
NA	TRBJ1-4	NA	TRBV2	CASKGLPPEELFF	TGTGCCAGCAAGGGACTTCCCCCAGAAGAACTGTTTTTT
NA	TRBJ2-3	NA	TRBV5-1	CASSLEAVGGDTQYF	TGCGCCAGCAGCCTTGAGGCCGTCGGGGGAGATACGCAGTATTTT
NA	TRBJ2-1	TRBD2	TRBV7-3	CASSLGPGGGNEQFF	TGTGCCAGCAGCTTAGGCCCGGGAGGGGGGAATGAGCAGTTCTTC
NA	TRBJ2-7	TRBD1	TRBV19	CASSRDRVSYEQYF	TGTGCCAGTAGTAGGGACAGGGTCTCCTACGAGCAGTACTTC
few	TRBJ2-7	NA	TRBV10-3	CATETGFDEQYF	TGTGCCACCGAAACAGGGTTCGACGAGCAGTACTTC
NA	TRBJ1-2	TRBD1	TRBV7-6	CASSLGQPSYGYTF	TGTGCCAGCAGCCTGGGACAGCCCTCCTATGGCTACACCTTC
NA	TRBJ1-4	TRBD1	TRBV5-6	CASSLTTGQGEKLFF	TGTGCCAGCAGCTTGACCACTGGACAGGGGGAAAAACTGTTTTTT
NA	TRBJ2-3	NA	TRBV23-1	CASSQFSPRQLCSTDTQYF	TGCGCCAGCAGTCAATTCTCTCCCAGGCAGCTTTGTAGCACAGATACGCAGTATTTT
NA	TRBJ1-2	NA	TRBV27	CASSLDPGIYYGYTF	TGTGCCAGCAGTTTAGATCCGGGGATCTACTATGGCTACACCTTC
NA	TRBJ1-1	TRBD1	TRBV7-8	CASSLTGGLFWTEAFF	TGTGCCAGCAGCTTGACAGGGGGCCTCTTTTGGACTGAAGCTTTCTTT
NA	TRBJ1-5	NA	TRBV6-5	CASSFRGPEQNQPQHF	TGTGCCAGCAGTTTCAGGGGCCCCGAACAAAATCAGCCCCAGCATTTT
NA	TRBJ2-2	NA	TRBV2	CASSEINRVTGELFF	TGTGCCAGCAGTGAAATAAACAGGGTAACCGGGGAGCTGTTTTTT
NA	TRBJ1-4	NA	TRBV7-8	CASSPRDISLGEKLFF	TGTGCCAGCAGCCCTCGGGACATTAGTCTGGGTGAAAAACTGTTTTTT
NA	TRBJ2-1	TRBD1	TRBV19	CASSQTGGNEQFF	TGTGCCAGTAGTCAGACAGGGGGCAATGAGCAGTTCTTC
NA	TRBJ1-1	NA	TRBV19	CASTTQGLRAMNTEAFF	TGTGCCAGTACCACACAGGGCCTTCGGGCGATGAACACTGAAGCTTTCTTT
NA	TRBJ2-3	NA	TRBV4-2	CASRSPVGGTDTQYF	TGTGCCAGCCGCTCCCCCGTCGGGGGCACAGATACGCAGTATTTT
NA	TRBJ2-7	TRBD2	TRBV7-9	CASSFMGEGLEQYF	TGTGCCAGCAGCTTCATGGGGGAGGGCTTAGAGCAGTACTTC
NA	TRBJ1-2	NA	TRBV4-1	CASSQDPGVGGYTF	TGCGCCAGCAGCCAAGATCCAGGGGTAGGGGGCTACACCTTC
NA	TRBJ2-3	NA	TRBV28	CASSLITSPGVTDTQYF	TGTGCCAGCAGTTTAATTACCTCACCAGGGGTAACAGATACGCAGTATTTT
NA	TRBJ2-4	NA	TRBV19	CASSIDSRLAKNIQYF	TGTGCCAGTAGTATTGATAGCCGCCTAGCCAAAAACATTCAGTACTTC
NA	TRBJ2-1	NA	TRBV7-9	CASSSPRGSSENEQFF	TGTGCCAGCAGCTCCCCTCGGGGGTCGTCTGAGAATGAGCAGTTCTTC
NA	TRBJ1-2	NA	TRBV11-2	CASSPGGAREGYGYTF	TGTGCCAGCAGCCCCGGAGGGGCCAGGGAGGGGTATGGCTACACCTTC
NA	TRBJ1-2	NA	TRBV4-3	CASSQEKRGGYTF	TGCGCCAGCAGCCAGGAGAAGAGAGGGGGCTACACCTTC
NA	TRBJ2-2	NA	TRBV6-4	CASSEGKGDTGELFF	TGTGCCAGCAGTGAAGGAAAGGGGGACACCGGGGAGCTGTTTTTT
NA	TRBJ2-7	NA	TRBV7-8	CASSLLVGEAYEQYF	TGTGCCAGCAGCTTATTGGTGGGAGAGGCCTACGAGCAGTACTTC
few	TRBJ2-5	TRBD1	TRBV7-8	CASSQRTGSRTQYF	TGTGCCAGCAGTCAAAGGACAGGGTCGCGGACCCAGTACTTC
few	TRBJ2-7	NA	TRBV7-9	CASSFLGQKPYEQYF	TGTGCCAGCAGCTTCCTCGGACAGAAACCCTACGAGCAGTACTTC
NA	TRBJ1-2	TRBD1	TRBV7-9	CASSLTGFHGYTF	TGTGCCAGCAGCTTGACAGGGTTCCATGGCTACACCTTC
once	TRBJ2-3	NA	TRBV7-5	CARSSRVGDWDTQYF	TGTGCCAGAAGCTCAAGGGTCGGGGATTGGGATACGCAGTATTTT
NA	TRBJ1-1	NA	TRBV7-9	CASSPRWGDAEAFF	TGTGCCAGCAGCCCACGCTGGGGGGACGCTGAAGCTTTCTTT
NA	TRBJ2-3	NA	TRBV7-2	CASRPGAGRTDTQYF	TGTGCCAGCAGACCCGGGGCGGGAAGAACAGATACGCAGTATTTT
NA	TRBJ2-4	TRBD1	TRBV11-3	CASSYGQGAKNIQYF	TGTGCCAGCAGCTACGGACAGGGGGCCAAAAACATTCAGTACTTC
once	TRBJ1-1	NA	TRBV7-2	CASSPRGQMNTEAFF	TGTGCCAGCAGCCCCCGCGGGCAGATGAACACTGAAGCTTTCTTT
few	TRBJ2-5	TRBD1	TRBV11-1	CASSPSRTGGSGYF	TGTGCCAGCAGCCCCTCCCGGACAGGGGGCTCCGGGTACTTC
NA	TRBJ2-1	TRBD2	TRBV9	CASSPTSGTYNEQFF	TGTGCCAGCAGCCCCACTAGCGGAACTTACAATGAGCAGTTCTTC
NA	TRBJ1-2	NA	TRBV11-1	CASGSGYGYTF	TGTGCCAGCGGATCGGGCTATGGCTACACCTTC
many	TRBJ1-1	NA	TRBV6-5	CASSYTWTVGNTEAFF	TGTGCCAGCAGTTACACCTGGACAGTTGGGAACACTGAAGCTTTCTTT
NA	TRBJ2-2	TRBD1	TRBV9	CASSALLQGENTGELFF	TGTGCCAGCAGCGCCTTACTGCAGGGGGAGAACACCGGGGAGCTGTTTTTT
NA	TRBJ2-2	TRBD2	TRBV4-1	CASSQTSGRGGELFF	TGCGCCAGCAGCCAAACTAGCGGGAGGGGGGGGGAGCTGTTTTTT
NA	TRBJ2-5	NA	TRBV5-1	CASSHWDLQETQYF	TGCGCCAGCAGCCATTGGGACTTACAAGAGACCCAGTACTTC